The next 9 T cell receptor beta chains were all read from a single sample in a study of T cell responses to AZD1222 COVID-19 vaccine. Libraries were prepared by immunoSEQ multiplex PCR; TCRdb keeps only in-frame clonotypes and omits some of them. Here the sample spans about 120,000 clones, approximately 86% being singletons. The source material was peripheral blood, sampled 28 days after the second AZD1222 dose. These receptors all stem from an adult who received the AZD1222 COVID-19 vaccine.

The gene calls are TRBV7-9 and TRBJ1-3; D remains unclear. In germline, CDR1 is SEHNR, CDR2 FQNEAQ (reference sequence). This CDR3 has 16 residues. V was pared by 3 bases and J by 0 bases, with 12 bases between. The CDR3 nucleotides read TGTGCCAGCAGCTTGGACGGACGCCGCTCTGGAAACACCATATATTTT. Translated: CASSLDGRRSGNTIYF.

The chain has TRBV7-9 and TRBJ1-6; D call uncertain. Germline CDR1 is SEHNR and CDR2 is FQNEAQ (reference sequence). V lost 4 bases to trimming and J lost 9 bases, with 4 bases between them. This CDR3 contains 11 residues. In DNA form, the CDR3 reads TGTGCCAGCAGCTCAGTTTCACCCCTCCACTTT. Amino acids: CASSSVSPLHF.

The sample holds one count of this clone. The V gene is TRBV25-1, the J gene TRBJ1-2; no firm D call. Germline loops: CDR1 MGHDK, CDR2 SYGVNS. V was shortened by 4 bases and J by 8 bases, with 14 bases between the two germline ends. The CDR3 extends over 13 amino acids. In DNA, the CDR3 is TGTGCCAGCAGTGTCACGGGGATTAGCGGCTACACCTTC. It translates to CASSVTGISGYTF.

V usage is TRBV19 and J usage is TRBJ1-1; 7 nucleotides match TRBD1. CDR3 size: 13 residues. Germline CDR1 and CDR2: LNHDA and SQIVND (reference sequence). Losses at the gene ends were 1 base for V and 7 bases for J; bases not matched to a gene: 3. The CDR3 nucleotides read TGTGCCAGTAGTATAGCGACAGGGTTTGAAGCTTTCTTT. Amino acid sequence: CASSIATGFEAFF.

The V call is TRBV10-3, the J call TRBJ1-4, with a weak D call TRBD1 (5 bases). This CDR3 spans 18 amino acids. Germline loops: CDR1 ENHRY, CDR2 SYGVKD. V was shortened by 5 bases and J by 1 base, with 20 bases between the two germline ends. CDR3: CAISPGLLRRGTNEKLFF. In nucleotides, the CDR3 is TGTGCCATCAGTCCGGGACTCCTTAGGAGGGGAACTAATGAAAAACTGTTTTTT.

The chain links TRBV29-1 to TRBJ2-1; 11 bases match TRBD2. CDR1 is SQVTM, CDR2 ANQGSEA, per germline. The V gene end was trimmed by 2 bases and the J gene end by 3 bases; junction bases not matched to a gene: 6. This CDR3 is 16 amino acids long. CDR3 sequence reads: CSVERLAGGLYNEQFF. DNA of the CDR3: TGCAGCGTTGAACGGCTAGCGGGGGGCCTCTACAATGAGCAGTTCTTC.

This clone has only one observation. V usage is TRBV6-2 or TRBV6-3 and J usage is TRBJ1-5; no clear D. Trimming shortened V by 4 bases and J by 0 bases, and 10 bases separated the two germline ends. The CDR3 spans 15 residues. The germline CDR1 and CDR2 sequences are MNHEY and SVGEGT. CDR3 sequence: CASSSYVYSNQPQHF. The CDR3 nucleotides read TGTGCCAGCAGTTCCTACGTCTATAGCAATCAGCCCCAGCATTTT.

The chain combines TRBV7-2 with TRBJ2-7; 7 positions match TRBD2. V lost 1 base and J lost 3; bases outside the gene matches: 9. CDR1 and CDR2 (germline): SGHTA, FQGNSA. The CDR3 spans 16 residues. In nucleotides, the CDR3 is TGTGCCAGCAGCTTAGTCGGCGGGGGAAGGGTCTACGAGCAGTACTTC. This encodes CASSLVGGGRVYEQYF.

The genes are TRBV6-5 and TRBJ1-5; maybe TRBD1 (6 bases). The CDR3 is 16 amino acids. Germline values: CDR1 MNHEY, CDR2 SVGAGI. V lost 2 bases to trimming and J lost 6 bases, with 17 bases between them. CDR3 sequence: CASSYGGRGSGQPQHF. DNA for the CDR3: TGTGCCAGCAGTTACGGCGGCAGGGGAAGCGGTCAGCCCCAGCATTTT.